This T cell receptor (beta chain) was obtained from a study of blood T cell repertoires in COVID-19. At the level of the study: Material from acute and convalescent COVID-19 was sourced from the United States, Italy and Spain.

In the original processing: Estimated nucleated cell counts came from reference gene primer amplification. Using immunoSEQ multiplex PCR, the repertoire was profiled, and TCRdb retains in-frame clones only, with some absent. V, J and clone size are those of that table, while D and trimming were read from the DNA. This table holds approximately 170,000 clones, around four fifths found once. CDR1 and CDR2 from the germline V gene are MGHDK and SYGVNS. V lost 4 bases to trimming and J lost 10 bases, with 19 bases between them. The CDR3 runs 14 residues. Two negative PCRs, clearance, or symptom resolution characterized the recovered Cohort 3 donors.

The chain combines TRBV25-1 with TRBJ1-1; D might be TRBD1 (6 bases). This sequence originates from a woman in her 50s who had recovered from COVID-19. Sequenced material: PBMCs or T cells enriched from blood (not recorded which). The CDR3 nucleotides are TGTGCCAGCAGTGCATACCTAGGGGGATCGGGAGCTTTCTTT. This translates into CASSAYLGGSGAFF.